A single T cell receptor (beta chain) is shown here with its context. This entry belongs to a study of blood T cell repertoires in COVID-19. Study-wide background: Donors in the United States, Italy and Spain gave samples during acute or convalescent COVID-19. In each case, the material was cDNA or gDNA derived from T cells, B-cell-depleted T cells, or PBMCs.

The method was immunoSEQ multiplex PCR; TCRdb's version includes in-frame clones alone and lacks a portion of them. The sample holds over 200,000 clones, less than 90% seen once. The CDR3 sequence is 13 residues long. Deletions cut 4 bases from V and 6 bases from J, with 14 bases between. The germline V gene encodes CDR1 SGHRS and CDR2 YFSETQ. The source material was peripheral blood. The source of this sequence is a woman of 80 years or more with active or convalescent COVID-19. The rearrangement joins TRBV5-1 to TRBJ2-7; D gene unclear. CDR3 sequence: CASSDTMSLEQYF. CDR3 DNA: TGCGCCAGCAGCGATACGATGAGCCTCGAGCAGTACTTC.